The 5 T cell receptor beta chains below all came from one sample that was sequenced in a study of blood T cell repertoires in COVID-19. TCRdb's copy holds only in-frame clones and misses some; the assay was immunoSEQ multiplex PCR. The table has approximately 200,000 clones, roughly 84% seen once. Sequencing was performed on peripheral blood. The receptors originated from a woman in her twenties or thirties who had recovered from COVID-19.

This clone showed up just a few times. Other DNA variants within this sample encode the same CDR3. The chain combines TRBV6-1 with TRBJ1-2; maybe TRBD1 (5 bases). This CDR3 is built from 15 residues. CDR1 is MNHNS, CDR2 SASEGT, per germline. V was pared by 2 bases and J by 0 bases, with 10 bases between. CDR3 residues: CASSETGTTNYGYTF. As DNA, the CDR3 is TGTGCCAGCAGTGAAACAGGAACAACTAACTATGGCTACACCTTC.

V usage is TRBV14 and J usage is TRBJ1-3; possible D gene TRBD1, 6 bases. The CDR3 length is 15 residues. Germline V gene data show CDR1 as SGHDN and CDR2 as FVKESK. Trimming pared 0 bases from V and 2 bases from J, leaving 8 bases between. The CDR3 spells CASSQDWGPGNTIYF. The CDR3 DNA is TGTGCCAGCAGCCAAGATTGGGGGCCTGGAAACACCATATATTTT.

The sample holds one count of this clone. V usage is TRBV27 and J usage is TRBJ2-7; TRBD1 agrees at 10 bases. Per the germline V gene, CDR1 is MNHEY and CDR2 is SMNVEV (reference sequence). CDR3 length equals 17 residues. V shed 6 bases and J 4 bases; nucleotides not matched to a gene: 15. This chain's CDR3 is CASRPGTGEDLWYEQYF. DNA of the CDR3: TGTGCCAGCAGACCCGGGACAGGGGAGGACCTATGGTACGAGCAGTACTTC.

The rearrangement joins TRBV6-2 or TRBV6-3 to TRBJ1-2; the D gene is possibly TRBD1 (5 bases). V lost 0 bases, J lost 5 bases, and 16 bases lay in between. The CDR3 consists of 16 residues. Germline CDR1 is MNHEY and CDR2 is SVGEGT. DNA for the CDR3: TGTGCCAGCAGTTACTCGACACAGGACAACCCTTATGGCTACACCTTC. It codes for CASSYSTQDNPYGYTF.

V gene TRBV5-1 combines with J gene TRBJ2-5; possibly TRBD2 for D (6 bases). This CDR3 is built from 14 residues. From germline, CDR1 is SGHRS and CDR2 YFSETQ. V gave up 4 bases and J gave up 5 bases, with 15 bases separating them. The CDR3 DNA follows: TGCGCCAGCAGCGGTACGCTTGCGGGGGAGACCCAGTACTTC. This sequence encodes CASSGTLAGETQYF. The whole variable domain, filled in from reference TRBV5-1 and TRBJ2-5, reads KAGVTQTPRYLIKTRGQQVTLSCSPISGHRSVSWYQQTPGQGLQFLFEYFSETQRNKGNFPGRFSGRQFSNSRSEMNVSTLELGDSALYLCASSGTLAGETQYFGPGTRLLVL.